This T cell receptor beta chain was obtained from a study of shared clonotypes between healthy human individuals. Replicate PCRs run on sorted subsets employed 200 ng DNA, roughly 30,000 T cell genomes. Original data processing: ImmunoSEQ supplied junction-only sequences lacking quality scores, so filtering was different. Libraries were prepared by immunoSEQ multiplex PCR; TCRdb keeps only in-frame clonotypes and omits some of them. The D gene and trimming were derived from the DNA, and the V and J assignments and clone size from that table. The data contain 2 million to 2.5 million clones, around 95% of them singletons. The specimen was naive CD4+ T cells sorted from blood. Sample subset: CD45RA+ positively selected. The source of this sequence is a man between 18 and 35 years old in good health.

For the CDR3, the DNA is TGCGCCAGCAGCTTGTGGGACAGTTACAATGAGCAGTTCTTC. Translated: CASSLWDSYNEQFF. This rearrangement joins TRBV5-1 to TRBJ2-1; TRBD1 aligns across 7 bases. The V gene end was trimmed by 1 base and the J gene end by 4 bases; junction bases not matched to a gene: 2. This CDR3 is built from 14 residues. Germline V lookup: CDR1 SGHRS, CDR2 YFSETQ.